The 25 T cell receptor beta chains presented below share a single source sample, sequenced in a study of blood T cells in healthy people across ages. Through a sample-barcoded 5' primer and a J-beta primer mix, a second PCR was run for about 6 to 11 cycles. Using its own MiXCR run on the 5' RACE reads, TCRdb lists one record per CDR3 protein. This table holds about 900,000 distinct CDR3 sequences, 62% found once. The sample taken for sequencing was blood. The source is a man between 25 and 39 years old in good health.

The chain has TRBV9 and TRBJ2-4; 8 nucleotides line up with TRBD1. The end of the DNA fits TRBJ2-7 better, so the J call may be wrong. The CDR3 is 15 amino acids. The germline V gene has CDR1 SGDLS and CDR2 YYNGEE. The CDR3 sequence is CASSPQDRAVYEQYF. CDR3 DNA sequence: TGTGCCAGCAGCCCACAGGACAGGGCTGTCTACGAGCAGTACTTC.

The V and J genes are TRBV20-1 and TRBJ2-7, with 11 bases that match TRBD1. Germline loops: CDR1 DFQATT, CDR2 SNEGSKA (reference sequence). This CDR3 spans 16 amino acids. Trimming cost V 6 bases and J 2 bases; bases outside gene matches: 12. This CDR3 reads CSAWDRGRGATYEQYF. As DNA, the CDR3 is TGCAGTGCCTGGGACAGGGGGAGAGGGGCAACCTACGAGCAGTACTTC.

The CDR3 here is CASSFTHLSRQGTWETQYF. The CDR3 DNA is TGTGCCAGCAGTTTTACCCATCTATCACGACAGGGGACATGGGAGACCCAGTACTTC. The V call is TRBV28, the J call TRBJ2-5; 8 nucleotides line up with TRBD1. The CDR3 is 19 amino acids. Germline trimming cut 3 bases from V and 5 bases from J; bases unmatched to any gene: 20. Germline V CDR1 and CDR2: MDHEN, SYDVKM.

The chain is built from TRBV29-1 and TRBJ2-5; TRBD2 is a possible D gene (6 bases). From germline, CDR1 is SQVTM and CDR2 ANQGSEA. V was clipped by 4 bases and J by 5 bases, with 23 bases between them. CDR3 length equals 16 residues. The DNA for the CDR3 is TGCAGCGTTGCCCCAAAAGGCGGGGTGACGATGGAGACCCAGTACTTC. Translating gives CSVAPKGGVTMETQYF.

The table lists this clonotype with a count of one. The V call is TRBV10-2, the J call TRBJ2-3; a possible D gene is TRBD1 (6 bases). The V and J ends lost 6 bases and 2 bases respectively, with 12 bases between them. The CDR3 is 14 residues long. Germline CDR1 reads WSHSY; CDR2 reads SAAADI. CDR3 coding DNA: TGCGCCAGCAGGGAGAACAGGGCCACAGATACGCAGTATTTT. Encoded protein: CASRENRATDTQYF.

The chain combines TRBV24-1 with TRBJ2-1; weak D call: TRBD2 (5 bases). This CDR3 region has 17 residues. Trimming removed 0 bases at V and 0 bases at J, with 11 bases between. Germline CDR1 and CDR2: KGHDR and SFDVKD. The CDR3 nucleotides read TGTGCCACCAGTGATTTGCAGAGGGAGAGCTCCTACAATGAGCAGTTCTTC. Translated: CATSDLQRESSYNEQFF.

The chain couples TRBV30 to TRBJ1-2, with 7 bases fitting TRBD1. The ends lost 3 bases at V and 6 bases at J; junction bases unmatched: 7. CDR3 length equals 13 residues. The V gene's germline CDR1 is GTSNPN and CDR2 SVGIG (reference sequence). The CDR3 here is CAWSRGTADGYTF. Here the CDR3 DNA reads TGTGCCTGGAGCCGAGGGACAGCTGATGGCTACACCTTC.

The CDR3 sequence: CSSGLAGNNEQYF. CDR3 in DNA: TGCAGCTCAGGACTAGCGGGCAACAATGAGCAGTACTTC. This chain connects TRBV29-1 to TRBJ2-5, with TRBD2 identical over 11 bases. CDR3 length: 13 amino acids. Unmatched junction bases numbered 13, after V lost 8 bases and J lost 11 bases. Germline lookup yields CDR1 SQVTM and CDR2 ANQGSEA.

The chain carries TRBV20-1 and TRBJ1-2; D may be TRBD1 (5 bases). Germline V gives CDR1 DFQATT, CDR2 SNEGSKA (reference sequence). V dropped 3 bases and J dropped 3 bases, with 14 bases sitting between them. The CDR3 spans 14 residues. This CDR3 reads CSASPQGGYYGYTF. The DNA of the CDR3 is TGCAGTGCTAGTCCGCAGGGCGGGTACTATGGCTACACCTTC.

This clonotype was seen more than once but under ten times. The chain is built from TRBV20-1 and TRBJ2-7; tentatively, D is TRBD2 (6 bases). The CDR3 is 16 residues long. CDR1 is DFQATT and CDR2 is SNEGSKA in the germline V gene (reference sequence). V lost 0 bases to trimming and J lost 9 bases, with 24 bases between them. CDR3 residues: CSARDIAASARKVQYF. CDR3 bases: TGCAGTGCTAGAGACATAGCGGCTAGCGCCCGTAAAGTGCAGTACTTC.

The chain couples TRBV9 to TRBJ2-3; 7 nucleotides match TRBD1. V dropped 0 bases and J dropped 2; count of bases not matched to a gene: 9. CDR1 and CDR2 from the germline V gene are SGDLS and YYNGEE. The length of the CDR3 is 17 residues. The CDR3 region has the DNA TGTGCCAGCAGCGTAGGAAGATTGACAGGGACCACAGATACGCAGTATTTT. Its translation: CASSVGRLTGTTDTQYF.

V is TRBV7-2 and J is TRBJ2-3, with 12 bases that match TRBD2. Germline V gene sequence: CDR1 SGHTA, CDR2 FQGNSA. CDR3 length equals 18 residues. Unmatched junction bases numbered 10, after V lost 5 bases and J lost 1 base. CDR3 DNA sequence: TGTGCCAGCAGCCCTAGCGGGGGGGCGTCATATGGCACAGATACGCAGTATTTT. It is translated as CASSPSGGASYGTDTQYF.

CDR3 loop: CASSVVSGAIDTQYF. CDR3 bases: TGTGCCAGCAGCGTAGTTAGCGGGGCGATAGATACGCAGTATTTT. The rearrangement uses TRBV9 and TRBJ2-3; 8 bases match TRBD2. V lost 0 bases, J lost 5 bases, and 5 bases stayed unmatched. CDR1 SGDLS and CDR2 YYNGEE come from the germline V gene. This CDR3 spans 15 amino acids. The full variable domain, in which reference TRBV9 and TRBJ2-3 provide the parts outside the CDR3, is DSGVTQTPKHLITATGQRVTLRCSPRSGDLSVYWYQQSLDQGLQFLIQYYNGEERAKGNILERFSAQQFPDLHSELNLSSLELGDSALYFCASSVVSGAIDTQYFGPGTRLTVL.

This rearrangement joins TRBV4-2 to TRBJ1-2; the D gene is possibly TRBD1 (5 bases). CDR3 length: 16 amino acids. Trimming left V 1 base short and J 5 bases short, with 17 bases between. The germline CDR1 and CDR2 sequences are LGHNA and YNFKEQ. CDR3 sequence (DNA): TGTGCCAGCAGCCAAGGGTTGCAGGGAGCAGGGTATGGCTACACCTTC. It is translated as CASSQGLQGAGYGYTF.

This clonotype appeared once. The V call is TRBV15, the J call TRBJ2-3; no clear D. The germline V and J ends were trimmed by 5 bases and 3 bases, with 12 bases remaining between them. CDR3 length: 14 residues. The germline V gene has CDR1 LNHNV and CDR2 YYDKDF (reference sequence). CDR3 bases: TGTGCCACCAGCGGACGGGCAGTTACAGATACGCAGTATTTT. Translation gives CATSGRAVTDTQYF.

The table lists this clonotype with a few counts. The rearrangement joins TRBV24-1 to TRBJ1-2, with D maybe TRBD1 (5 bases). In germline, CDR1 is KGHDR, CDR2 SFDVKD. This CDR3 spans 13 amino acids. V gave up 3 bases and J gave up 4 bases, with 8 bases separating them. The CDR3 DNA is TGTGCCACCAGTGATCGAACAGGCTATGGCTACACCTTC. Amino acid sequence: CATSDRTGYGYTF.

The rearrangement links TRBV12-3 or TRBV12-4 to TRBJ1-2, with D perhaps TRBD1 (5 bases). V dropped 6 bases and J dropped 4 bases, with 12 bases sitting between them. The CDR3 has 13 residues. The CDR3 is CASSQGGIYGYTF. The CDR3 DNA sequence: TGTGCCAGCAGCCAGGGCGGGATCTATGGCTACACCTTC.

The CDR3 region has the DNA TGCGCCAGCAGCCTTGGGACAGGGGTGAACACTGAAGCTTTCTTT. Its protein is CASSLGTGVNTEAFF. V and J are TRBV4-3 and TRBJ1-1, with 10 bases aligning to TRBD1. CDR1 and CDR2 (germline): LGHNA, YSLEER. This CDR3 comprises 15 residues. Trimming removed 4 bases from V and 0 bases from J; junction bases left unmatched: 2.

This clonotype has just a few counts. The chain links TRBV3-1 to TRBJ2-7; D is undetermined. The CDR3 spans 15 residues. V lost 4 bases and J lost 7, with 20 bases in between. Germline V CDR1 and CDR2: LGHDT, YNNKEL (reference sequence). The CDR3 DNA sequence: TGTGCCAGCAGCCCGAACTTGGCAGGAGTTCAGGAGCAGTACTTC. Translating gives CASSPNLAGVQEQYF.

The rearrangement uses TRBV7-9 and TRBJ2-4, with TRBD1 identical over 8 bases. The DNA end is a closer match to TRBJ2-5, so the J assignment may be wrong. The CDR3 spans 15 residues. Germline assignment: CDR1 SEHNR and CDR2 FQNEAQ (reference sequence). The CDR3 protein is CASGLGTGLEETQYF. As DNA, the CDR3 is TGTGCCAGCGGGTTAGGGACAGGCCTGGAGGAGACCCAGTACTTC.

About this clonotype itself: Its ends do not fully match the called genes, so a read error is possible. The genes are TRBV12-3 or TRBV12-4 and TRBJ2-3; 10 nucleotides agree with TRBD2. This CDR3 contains 15 residues. CDR3 sequence (DNA): TGTGCCAGCAGTGTAGCGGGGGGCCGGGGAGATACGCAGTATTTT. Translation gives CASSVAGGRGDTQYF.

This clonotype has only a few counts. The V gene is TRBV28, the J gene TRBJ2-4; D not certain. The DNA end favors TRBJ2-7, so the J call may be wrong. Germline CDR1 is MDHEN and CDR2 is SYDVKM. The CDR3 sequence is 12 residues long. The CDR3 loop is CASSARWYEQYF. CDR3 nucleotides: TGTGCCAGCAGTGCGAGATGGTACGAGCAGTACTTC.

The CDR3 DNA sequence: TGTGCCAGCAGTTTAGACGGTGTGGAGACCCAGTACTTC. Translating it yields CASSLDGVETQYF. This chain joins TRBV27 and TRBJ2-5; D call uncertain. V was trimmed by 2 bases and J by 5 bases, leaving 9 bases between them. The CDR3 contains 13 residues. CDR1 and CDR2 (germline): MNHEY, SMNVEV (reference sequence).

This clonotype was detected only a few times. The chain couples TRBV6-5 to TRBJ2-1, with TRBD1 matching 9 bases. The CDR3 totals 15 residues. Germline V gene sequence: CDR1 MNHEY, CDR2 SVGAGI. The V gene end was trimmed by 4 bases and the J gene end by 8 bases; junction bases not matched to a gene: 9. CDR3 amino acids: CASSSSGTGFDEQFF. In DNA, the CDR3 is TGTGCCAGCAGTTCCTCCGGGACAGGGTTTGATGAGCAGTTCTTC.

The V call is TRBV7-9, the J call TRBJ2-3; 8 nucleotides agree with TRBD1. Germline values: CDR1 SEHNR, CDR2 FQNEAQ (reference sequence). The CDR3 loop spans 16 amino acids. The V and J ends lost 3 bases and 3 bases, in that order; junction bases with no gene match: 8. The chain's CDR3 is CASSLGAGQATDTQYF. The CDR3 bases are TGTGCCAGCAGCTTGGGGGCGGGACAGGCAACAGATACGCAGTATTTT.